This T cell receptor (beta chain) was documented in a study of cytomegalovirus exposure and HLA in healthy donors (dated by TCRdb to about 2017). In terms of the full investigation: An earlier analysis of 587 of the donors reported around 280 Gb of sequence data and around 100 million unique TCR beta sequences obtained from about 179 million T cells. Along with the approximately 700-subject first cohort, a separate validation cohort of about 110 different subjects was used. The study used immunosequencing to profile the T cell repertoires of hundreds of subjects and linked those repertoires to cytomegalovirus serostatus. A later analysis re-analyzed previously published TCR beta repertoires from several hundred donors and added high-resolution HLA genotyping to study TCR occurrence patterns. Among roughly 400 genotyped donors of the cohort, an average of 235,054 unique TCR beta nucleotide sequences were sequenced per donor, 15% to 20% of them non-productive. Roughly 300 gigabases of sequencing data and tens of millions of unique TCR sequences were included in an early release covering roughly 600 HLA-typed donors. A later genetic analysis used genome-wide SNP genotypes for about 55% of the 666 donors, treating that subset as a discovery cohort. To decide whether each TCR beta V gene segment behaved as functional or pseudogenic, an earlier analysis of fewer than 750 of the donors relied on high-throughput TCR beta sequencing. Every discovery cohort repertoire had been produced on one sequencing platform. About 5 DR-DQ haplotypes were handled as single units for association and clustering, since linkage in the cohort was strong. The number of typed donors differed by locus: about 629-630 for A, B, C, DRB1 and DQB1; 522 for DQA1; approximately 600 for DPA1; and around 490 for DPB1. Of the roughly 400 genotyped donors, 65% to 90% were placed in the genetic ancestry cluster associated with self-reported Caucasian donors. HLA typing included class I and class II loci at four-digit resolution. Rather than drawing on any new phenotypic data, the later analysis identified candidate immune exposures from TCR beta sequences and the way those sequences occurred across donors. The study aimed to test whether cataloging public T cell receptors could reveal signatures of past pathogen exposure. Donor age, sex, ethnicity and CMV serostatus were compiled together with the repertoire data. To predict cytomegalovirus infection status, the study combined high-throughput TCR immunosequencing, statistical association of individual TCRs with disease status, and machine learning. General findings and caveats noted by the study authors: According to a later analysis, parvovirus B19, influenza, CMV and Epstein-Barr virus appeared linked to several top co-occurrence clusters. A total of fewer than 200 TCR beta chains were listed by the study as associated with cytomegalovirus. A cluster of highly shared sequence variants was judged likely to represent a technical artifact of the sequencing pipeline. Most TCR sequences were observed very rarely across donors, whereas some public TCRs were present in many individuals. In an earlier analysis of about 600 of the donors, most TCR beta V segments appeared in productive rearrangements about 90% or about 30% of the time, broadly matching IMGT annotations. A further reported finding was that TCR beta sequences accurately predicted the HLA-A and HLA-B alleles for most subjects in the first cohort. In both the original and validation cohorts, the classifier was reported to diagnose cytomegalovirus status with high specificity and sensitivity. A later genetic analysis associated a missense DCLRE1C variant with V-gene and J-gene trimming of TCR beta chains, and an independent cohort replicated the association. Presence/absence analyses assumed roughly uniform sequencing depth across donors, an assumption that may not hold. The authors suggested that the approach could potentially be extended to other disease states and immunological phenotypes. In vitro tests confirmed that a few of the cytomegalovirus-associated TCR beta chains recognize cytomegalovirus antigens. CMV serostatus was the only immune exposure information available for the cohort. The 87-base-pair reads could not distinguish some IMGT-functional V segments, including TRBV6-2 and TRBV6-3, so those segments were excluded. In a later analysis, HLA-associated TCR beta chains were found to be more clonally expanded and to have lower generation probabilities than equally common non-associated chains. Because some donors lacked HLA typing at each locus, the association tests relied only on the typed subset. The cohort was sequenced for TCR beta chains only, and without alpha or paired-chain data the features that could be detected were limited. Linkage disequilibrium might explain the correlated functional status among segregating V segments, but an unknown experimental factor could not be excluded. A later analysis found that TCR association rates varied across HLA loci, with DRB1 alleles showing the most associated TCRs and HLA-C alleles the fewest. About 17 rarely observed V segments, including chromosome 9 orphons, were excluded from the earlier analysis of about 610 of the donors because counts were too low. According to a later analysis, most CMV-associated TCR beta chains appeared to be HLA-restricted, and the HLA associations seemed to be driven largely by CMV exposure. According to a later genetic analysis, donors in an Asian-associated ancestry cluster had fewer N-insertions in productive TCRs than the approximately 630-donor mean. In a later analysis, around 17,000 TCR beta sequences were associated with specific HLA alleles at a false discovery rate of 0.05. Strong co-occurrence of HLA alleles, especially DR and DQ, made assigning TCR associations to individual alleles difficult.

Library generation was performed with the immunoSEQ multiplex PCR assay. A mixture of 60 forward primers for TCR Vbeta segments and 13 reverse primers for TCR Jbeta segments was used in the multiplex PCR. A multiplex PCR assay on genomic DNA amplified the CDR3 region of rearranged TCR beta genes. The Illumina HiSeq System was used to sequence the amplified TCR beta libraries as 87-base-pair reads. In the paper's pipeline: In a later analysis, around 80 million unique TCR beta chains were counted across the approximately 640 repertoires, and around 10 million of these chains were shared by at least two donors. To remove PCR and sequencing errors, raw reads were error-corrected and collapsed into unique sequences using a nearest-neighbor algorithm that merged closely related sequences. To assign V, D and J gene segments, CDR3 sequences were aligned to IMGT reference sequences. For a sequence to be retained, at least a six-nucleotide match to both a V gene segment and a J gene segment was required. A rearrangement was called productive if the CDR3 had no stop codons and remained in frame with V and J, and every other rearrangement was called non-productive. Following IMGT convention, CDR3 was defined as the stretch from the second conserved V-encoded cysteine to the conserved J-encoded phenylalanine. In an earlier analysis of 587 of the donors, sequences lacking an unambiguous match to a single V gene segment were excluded. In an earlier analysis of a few hundred of the donors, V segments were called functional above 56.7% productive rearrangements and were called segregating when the between-donor standard deviation exceeded 5%. A statistical classification framework was developed to diagnose cytomegalovirus status using the catalog of TCR beta chain sequences. In a later analysis, V and J genes were assigned by comparing TCR nucleotide sequences against IMGT/GENE-DB human TR gene sequences. The TCRdist pipeline was used in a later analysis to assign CDR3 sequences and most-parsimonious VDJ recombination scenarios. A later analysis defined each TCR beta chain by its CDR3 amino acid sequence plus V-gene family, and excluded reads lacking a unique V-gene family. To address suspected cross-contamination and a sequencing artifact, a later analysis removed around 600 highly shared, low-generation-probability nucleotide sequences. For each public chain, a later analysis derived a clonal expansion index from normalized ranks of inferred template counts within each repertoire. In a later analysis, generation probabilities were computed using a VDJ recombination model fitted to out-of-frame rearrangements, and the results were checked against IGoR. A later analysis scored TCR-TCR, TCR-HLA and TCR-CMV co-occurrence with hypergeometric tests, applying a repertoire-size bias correction to TCR pairs. A later analysis estimated false discovery rates by permuting HLA or CMV assignments 20 times. In a later analysis, co-occurring TCRs were grouped using DBSCAN, and TCRdist sequence similarity was added for clustering within HLA-allele-positive subsets. Repertoires with fewer than 30,000 or more than 120,000 public chains were left out of co-occurrence clustering, as were a handful of repertoires with anomalous nucleotide sharing. TCRdb provides this immuneACCESS table in a form limited to in-frame rearrangements. Some clones are lacking; in checked studies, under half of them reflect an unresolved V gene, and why the rest are absent is not known. V and J calls and clone size are given by that table; D and trimming were obtained from the DNA. The sample yields around 100,000 clones; 70% to 85% were counted once. The ten largest account for approximately 2.7% of the sample.

The cohort was made up of 666 healthy bone marrow donors. At the time of sampling, all cohort members were nominally healthy, though unrecorded immune exposures were likely present. The donor was CMV seronegative and belonged to the group of 352 seronegative cohort members. A peripheral blood sample was provided by each donor, and peripheral blood mononuclear cells were used for TCR beta sequencing. Genomic DNA was extracted from the blood cell samples with the Qiagen DNeasy Blood Extraction Kit. As concerns this clone: Its target antigen remains unknown. No much larger clone is present one base from it, and per-base qualities are unavailable.

V is pruned by 3 bases and J by 0 bases, leaving 9 bases of the junction without a gene match. CDR1 SGHKS and CDR2 YYEKEE were looked up in the germline V gene (reference sequence). From its cysteine to its phenylalanine, the CDR3 spans 17 amino acids. Just the 51-base CDR3 DNA is kept, in frame starting at base 1. The receptor chain draws on TRBV5-5 and TRBJ1-3, with TRBD1 matching 7 junction bases. Sequenced: PBMCs. This TCR derives from a woman between 18 and 30 years old in good health and CMV-seronegative. CDR3 region: CASSWDSSPFSGNTIYF. The nucleotide sequence reads TGTGCCAGCAGCTGGGACAGCTCCCCATTCTCTGGAAACACCATATATTTT.